Sequencing of this T cell receptor beta chain was carried out in a study of long-term antiretroviral therapy in people with HIV. Overall study findings and caveats: Blood in the study was drawn between about 2003 and 2018, possibly under older ART regimens, which may be less effective than current ones. Controls had broader CDR3 length ranges than HIV repertoires did.

This was the immunoSEQ v3.0 assay at survey level. Here immunoSEQ multiplex PCR was the method, and the copy in TCRdb shows in-frame clones only, minus some. There are over 10,000 clones in the sample; roughly nine tenths occur only once, and around a fifth lies in the top ten. About this clone: The antigen is undetermined.

There are 16 residues in the CDR3. Germline CDR1 SGHRS, CDR2 YFSETQ. Trimming took 1 base from V and 0 from J, leaving 12 bases between them. The chain recombines TRBV5-1 with TRBJ2-3; D gene ambiguous. The starting material was unsorted PBMCs, obtained 2.1 years after starting antiretroviral therapy. The sequence derives from a woman in her thirties or forties with HIV. CDR3 region: CASSLTVLSSTDTQYF. The CDR3 nucleotides read TGCGCCAGCAGCTTGACAGTCCTTTCTAGCACAGATACGCAGTATTTT.